The 9 T cell receptor beta chains below come from one sample, sequenced in a study of Tregs in tolerant kidney transplant recipients. TCRdb's copy holds only in-frame clones and misses some; the assay was immunoSEQ multiplex PCR. Here the sample spans some 70,000 clones, roughly 84% being singletons. Sequenced input: CD4+ T cells from blood. The receptors shown here come from a human donor in good health.

The rearrangement joins TRBV10-3 to TRBJ1-1; D is uncertain. Germline CDR1 ENHRY, CDR2 SYGVKD. The CDR3 runs 14 residues. V gave up 3 bases and J gave up 0 bases, with 8 bases separating them. The chain's CDR3 is CAISDRLMNTEAFF. The CDR3 DNA reads as TGTGCCATCAGTGACAGACTTATGAACACTGAAGCTTTCTTT.

This clone was detected only once. The chain has TRBV27 and TRBJ2-7, with D maybe TRBD2 (6 bases). The V end lost 7 bases, the J end lost 5 bases, and 24 bases lay between the germline ends. The CDR3 length is 16 residues. CDR1 and CDR2 from the germline V gene are MNHEY and SMNVEV (reference sequence). In DNA form, the CDR3 reads TGTGCCAGCACCCTACGGGTGGGGCTAGCGCTGAACGAGCAGTACTTC. This codes for CASTLRVGLALNEQYF.

The chain employs TRBV6-5 and TRBJ2-3; 7 bases are a match to TRBD1. J lost 6 bases, V lost 2 bases, and 8 bases had no gene match. CDR1 is MNHEY and CDR2 is SVGAGI in the germline V gene. The CDR3 loop spans 15 amino acids. For the CDR3, the DNA is TGTGCCAGCAGTTACGGAGGCAGGGGGTTGGATACGCAGTATTTT. Amino acids: CASSYGGRGLDTQYF.

This clone appeared a single time. The rearrangement links TRBV7-8 to TRBJ2-7; perhaps TRBD2 as D (6 bases). Between the trimmed V and J ends, which lost 1 base and 0 bases, there was a span of 7 bases. The germline V gene encodes CDR1 SGHVS and CDR2 FQNEAQ. The CDR3 runs to 14 residues. The CDR3 DNA follows: TGTGCCAGCAGCTTAGGGCGGGGCTCCTACGAGCAGTACTTC. The encoded protein is CASSLGRGSYEQYF.

This sequence joins TRBV9 and TRBJ2-5, with a weak D call TRBD2 (5 bases). Germline CDR1 and CDR2: SGDLS and YYNGEE. The CDR3 has 12 amino acids. V lost 2 bases and J lost 3, with 5 bases in between. The DNA for the CDR3 is TGTGCCAGCAGCGTGGGAGAAGAGACCCAGTACTTC. Its translation is CASSVGEETQYF. Complete variable domain (other parts from reference TRBV9 and TRBJ2-5): DSGVTQTPKHLITATGQRVTLRCSPRSGDLSVYWYQQSLDQGLQFLIQYYNGEERAKGNILERFSAQQFPDLHSELNLSSLELGDSALYFCASSVGEETQYFGPGTRLLVL.

The V call is TRBV7-2, the J call TRBJ2-1; D is possibly TRBD2 (6 bases). The CDR3 spans 15 residues. V lost 6 bases to trimming and J lost 3 bases, with 15 bases between them. The germline V gene encodes CDR1 SGHTA and CDR2 FQGNSA. The chain's CDR3 is CASRSGGENYNEQFF. The CDR3 DNA is TGTGCCAGCAGGTCGGGCGGGGAGAACTACAATGAGCAGTTCTTC.

This clone is labeled medium-sized. The rearrangement uses TRBV30 and TRBJ2-2, with 8 nucleotides matching TRBD1. V shed 3 bases and J 4 bases; nucleotides not matched to a gene: 7. This CDR3 region has 15 residues. The V gene's germline CDR1 is GTSNPN and CDR2 SVGIG (reference sequence). The chain's CDR3 is CAWRGSDRATGELFF. The CDR3 nucleotides are TGTGCCTGGAGGGGCTCGGACAGGGCCACCGGGGAGCTGTTTTTT. Based on the CDR3 plus reference TRBV30 and TRBJ2-2, the full variable domain is SQTIHQWPATLVQPVGSPLSLECTVEGTSNPNLYWYRQAAGRGLQLLFYSVGIGQISSEVPQNLSASRPQDRQFILSSKKLLLSDSGFYLCAWRGSDRATGELFFGEGSRLTVL.

This clone was seen only once. The V and J genes are TRBV5-5 and TRBJ1-1, with unresolved D. Germline values: CDR1 SGHKS, CDR2 YYEKEE (reference sequence). Trimming left V 5 bases short and J 0 bases short, with 8 bases between. This CDR3 has 13 amino acids. CDR3 nucleotides: TGTGCCAGCAGTACTGTCATGAACACTGAAGCTTTCTTT. Amino acids: CASSTVMNTEAFF.

This clone has only one observation. This chain links TRBV2 with TRBJ2-3; 7 bases fit TRBD1. This CDR3 has 13 residues. After removal of 6 bases from V and 3 bases from J, the junction contained 3 bases not matched to a gene. CDR1 and CDR2 (germline): SNHLY, FYNNEI. The CDR3 bases are TGTGCCAGCAGCCGGGACAGTACAGATACGCAGTATTTT. It is translated as CASSRDSTDTQYF.